This T cell receptor beta chain originates from a study of technical replicates of blood from a few donors. Germline CDR1 and CDR2: SGHRS and YFSETQ. The V gene lost 4 bases and the J gene lost 0 bases, with 14 bases spanning the gap. CDR3 size: 16 residues. Libraries were prepared by immunoSEQ multiplex PCR; TCRdb keeps only in-frame clonotypes and omits some of them. The sample records some 77,000 clones, about 91% being singletons. The TCR comes from a human donor in good health. This chain connects TRBV5-1 to TRBJ1-3; D is ambiguous. Material for sequencing was T cells isolated from PBMCs. CDR3 sequence reads: CASSAGDASSGNTIYF. The CDR3 region has the DNA TGCGCCAGCAGCGCGGGAGACGCCAGCTCTGGAAACACCATATATTTT.